These 25 T cell receptor beta chains originate from one sample sequenced in a study of T cell repertoires in cytomegalovirus infection (dated by TCRdb to the late 2010s). Sequencing was carried out with an Illumina HiSeq 1500. In-frame beta chains were kept once TCRdb had trimmed the public reads at Q25 with fastp and called clones with MiXCR. Rows with one shared CDR3 protein collapse into an entry with the most common genes and DNA. The sample data list 400,000 or so distinct CDR3 sequences, and roughly a third of these were observed just once. The top ten clonotypes cover roughly 15% of the sample. Material: PBMCs. These receptors were collected from a human donor in good health (CMV status not recorded). Some clones in this sample may be carry-over from other donors' samples.

This clonotype has more than one count but fewer than ten. V is TRBV7-8 and J is TRBJ2-1; D tentatively fits TRBD1 or TRBD2 (5 bases each). Germline CDR1 and CDR2: SGHVS and FQNEAQ. Trimming removed 5 bases from V and 8 bases from J, with 16 bases in between. The CDR3 contains 14 residues. The CDR3 sequence is CASSQRVGRHEQFF. CDR3 bases: TGTGCCAGCAGCCAACGGGTGGGACGCCATGAGCAGTTCTTC. The full variable domain, with the rest looked up from reference TRBV7-8 and TRBJ2-1, is GAGVSQSPRYKVAKRGQDVALRCDPISGHVSLFWYQQALGQGPEFLTYFQNEAQLDKSGLPSDRFFAERPEGSVSTLKIQRTQQEDSAVYLCASSQRVGRHEQFFGPGTRLTVL.

This clonotype has a count of ten or more. The chain is built from TRBV5-1 and TRBJ2-7, with D unclear. The CDR3 is 16 amino acids. V lost 4 bases and J 1 base, leaving 18 bases between the germline ends. The V gene's germline CDR1 is SGHRS and CDR2 YFSETQ. The DNA of the CDR3 is TGCGCCAGCAGCCCCTCGGGTTCATTTGTTTCCTACGAGCAGTACTTC. Protein: CASSPSGSFVSYEQYF.

This chain links TRBV6-5 with TRBJ2-6; D is possibly TRBD2 (6 bases). The V gene's germline CDR1 is MNHEY and CDR2 SVGAGI. The CDR3 totals 16 residues. Trimming left V 4 bases short and J 0 bases short, with 10 bases between. CDR3 protein: CASSSRGHSGANVLTF. The CDR3 DNA reads TGTGCCAGCAGTTCGCGGGGCCACTCTGGGGCCAACGTCCTGACTTTC.

This clonotype was picked up a small number of times. The V call is TRBV11-1, the J call TRBJ2-1, with TRBD1 identical over 9 bases. CDR1 is SGHAT, CDR2 FQDESV, per germline (reference sequence). The CDR3 has 18 residues. V shed 2 bases and J 2 bases; nucleotides not matched to a gene: 10. The chain's CDR3 is CASSLPLWTGETYNEQFF. DNA for the CDR3: TGTGCCAGCAGCTTACCGCTCTGGACAGGGGAAACCTACAATGAGCAGTTCTTC.

The V gene is TRBV27, the J gene TRBJ1-5; D unclear. CDR3 length: 14 residues. Germline CDR1 and CDR2: MNHEY and SMNVEV (reference sequence). V gave up 3 bases and J gave up 5 bases, with 11 bases separating them. The CDR3 loop reads CASSLGRLDQPQHF. The CDR3 DNA sequence: TGTGCCAGCAGTTTGGGTCGGCTTGATCAGCCCCAGCATTTT.

This CDR3 reads CASSHRGPNEKLFF. In DNA form, the CDR3 reads TGTGCCAGCAGCCACAGGGGGCCTAATGAAAAACTGTTTTTT. The chain couples TRBV2 to TRBJ1-4; 9 bases agree with TRBD1. This CDR3 is 14 amino acids long. V shed 6 bases and J 3 bases; nucleotides not matched to a gene: 2. From germline, CDR1 is SNHLY and CDR2 FYNNEI.

The genes are TRBV14 and TRBJ1-5; possibly TRBD1 for D (5 bases). The CDR3 covers 15 residues. Germline CDR1 is SGHDN and CDR2 is FVKESK. Trimming took 5 bases from V and 3 from J, leaving 14 bases between them. As DNA, the CDR3 is TGTGCCAGCAGCATCCGGGACTTTAACAATCAGCCCCAGCATTTT. It yields the protein CASSIRDFNNQPQHF.

There are a few counts of this clonotype. The V gene is TRBV28, the J gene TRBJ1-1, with unresolved D. This CDR3 comprises 13 residues. Germline V gene data show CDR1 as MDHEN and CDR2 as SYDVKM. With 3 bases removed from V and 1 base from J, the gap between germline ends came to 6 bases. CDR3 region: CASSFYPNTEAFF. The CDR3 DNA follows: TGTGCCAGCAGTTTTTATCCGAACACTGAAGCTTTCTTT. Looking up the rest from reference TRBV28 and TRBJ1-1 gives the full variable domain: DVKVTQSSRYLVKRTGEKVFLECVQDMDHENMFWYRQDPGLGLRLIYFSYDVKMKEKGDIPEGYSVSREKKERFSLILESASTNQTSMYLCASSFYPNTEAFFGQGTRLTVV.

This clonotype came up a few times. The chain has TRBV19 and TRBJ2-2; D gene uncertain. Germline V CDR1 and CDR2: LNHDA, SQIVND (reference sequence). Trimming removed 5 bases from V and 5 bases from J, with 15 bases in between. This CDR3 has 15 residues. The CDR3 loop reads CASSPPQVITGELFF. The CDR3 DNA reads as TGTGCCAGTAGTCCGCCCCAAGTGATAACCGGGGAGCTGTTTTTT.

This clonotype was counted a few times. In nucleotides, the CDR3 is TGTGCCAGCAGCGTAGGGGATCCTGAAGCTTTCTTT. This gives the protein CASSVGDPEAFF. This sequence joins TRBV9 and TRBJ1-1; D remains unclear. The V and J ends lost 0 bases and 6 bases respectively, with 6 bases between them. The germline CDR1 and CDR2 sequences are SGDLS and YYNGEE. The CDR3 loop spans 12 amino acids.

This clonotype was counted a few times. This sequence joins TRBV7-6 and TRBJ1-2; no clear D. Germline V gives CDR1 SGHVS, CDR2 FNYEAQ. V was trimmed by 0 bases and J by 8 bases, leaving 13 bases between them. The CDR3 runs 14 residues. Here the CDR3 reads CASSLATQREGYTF. The CDR3 region has the DNA TGTGCCAGCAGCTTAGCCACTCAAAGGGAAGGCTACACCTTC.

The sample holds a few counts of this clonotype. The chain links TRBV12-3 or TRBV12-4 to TRBJ1-4; D call uncertain. There are 15 residues in the CDR3. V was trimmed by 4 bases and J by 0 bases, leaving 9 bases between them. The CDR3 is CASSSHIATNEKLFF. CDR3 sequence (DNA): TGTGCCAGCAGTTCCCACATAGCAACTAATGAAAAACTGTTTTTT.

The chain is built from TRBV27 and TRBJ1-3, with D possibly being TRBD1 (5 bases). The CDR3 extends over 18 amino acids. In germline, CDR1 is MNHEY, CDR2 SMNVEV (reference sequence). Trimming stripped 2 bases from V and 0 bases from J, with 17 bases between. The CDR3 DNA sequence: TGTGCCAGCAGTTTAACCGGGACCCAGGGCCGCTCTGGAAACACCATATATTTT. Amino acid sequence: CASSLTGTQGRSGNTIYF.

This clonotype is a singleton in its sample. A much bigger clone sits one base away, suggesting this may be a read error. The chain has TRBV7-2 and TRBJ1-3; D might be TRBD1 (5 bases). The CDR3 is made up of 14 amino acids. Germline loops: CDR1 SGHTA, CDR2 FQGNSA. For the CDR3, the DNA is TGTGCCAGCAGCCCCCCCGGGGGAGGAAACACCCTATATTTT. Translating it yields CASSPPGGGNTLYF.

The sample holds many counts of this clonotype. V gene TRBV7-2 combines with J gene TRBJ1-1; 7 bases align to TRBD1. Germline assignment: CDR1 SGHTA and CDR2 FQGNSA. The V gene end was trimmed by 3 bases and the J gene end by 10 bases; junction bases not matched to a gene: 20. CDR3 length equals 17 residues. For the CDR3, the DNA is TGTGCCAGCAGCTTCCCCTGGACAGGCTGGGGAAGGGGAGTAGCTTTCTTT. Amino acid sequence: CASSFPWTGWGRGVAFF.

This clonotype was seen once. The gene calls are TRBV29-1 and TRBJ2-7; the D call may be TRBD1 or TRBD2 (5 bases each). Trimming left V 5 bases short and J 3 bases short, with 23 bases between. The CDR3 loop spans 16 amino acids. Per the germline V gene, CDR1 is SQVTM and CDR2 is ANQGSEA. The chain's CDR3 is CSVLRFGRDRYYEQYF. The CDR3 nucleotides are TGCAGCGTTCTTCGTTTTGGTAGGGACCGTTACTACGAGCAGTACTTC.

In this sample, this clonotype turned up a few times. This sequence joins TRBV7-2 and TRBJ2-7, with a weak D call TRBD1 (6 bases). From germline, CDR1 is SGHTA and CDR2 FQGNSA. This CDR3 comprises 16 residues. V was clipped by 4 bases and J by 7 bases, with 23 bases between them. Here the CDR3 DNA reads TGTGCCAGCAGCTCAGACCCGGGACACCAACCTCGGGAGCAGTACTTC. This codes for CASSSDPGHQPREQYF.

The chain recombines TRBV29-1 with TRBJ1-1; D uncertain. Germline lookup yields CDR1 SQVTM and CDR2 ANQGSEA. V was shortened by 4 bases and J by 8 bases, with 11 bases between the two germline ends. CDR3 length: 11 amino acids. The CDR3 bases are TGCAGCGTTGGCCCCAGCCCCGAAGCTTTCTTT. This gives the protein CSVGPSPEAFF.

The CDR3 DNA reads TGTGCCAGCTCCCTTCGACTAGCGGGCGGACCAGATACGCAGTATTTT. Amino acids: CASSLRLAGGPDTQYF. This sequence joins TRBV18 and TRBJ2-3; 10 bases align to TRBD2. The J segment lost 4 bases and the V segment lost 6 bases, leaving 10 bases of the junction unmatched. The CDR3 is made up of 16 amino acids. In germline, CDR1 is KGHSH, CDR2 LQKENI.

Only a few counts were recorded for this clonotype. Here the CDR3 DNA reads TGTGCCAGCAGCTTAGCGGCCGGGACGGAGGGTGGCTACACCTTC. Protein product: CASSLAAGTEGGYTF. The chain couples TRBV7-4 to TRBJ1-2, with D tentatively TRBD1 (5 bases). Germline CDR1 reads SGHVT; CDR2 reads SQSDAQ. Trimming left V 0 bases short and J 7 bases short, with 15 bases between. The CDR3 consists of 15 residues. Together with reference TRBV7-4 and TRBJ1-2, the CDR3 gives the full variable domain: GAGVSQSPRYKVAKRGRDVALRCDSISGHVTLYWYRQTLGQGSEVLTYSQSDAQRDKSGRPSGRFSAERPERSVSTLKIQRTEQGDSAVYLCASSLAAGTEGGYTFGSGTRLTVV.

This clonotype was detected many times. The chain recombines TRBV7-8 with TRBJ2-1, with a possible D match to TRBD2 (5 bases). This CDR3 region has 13 residues. V was pared by 6 bases and J by 5 bases, with 11 bases between. CDR1 and CDR2 from the germline V gene are SGHVS and FQNEAQ. CDR3 in amino acids: CASRRVGNNEQFF. DNA of the CDR3: TGTGCCAGCAGAAGGGTCGGGAACAATGAGCAGTTCTTC.

DNA of the CDR3: TGTGCCAGCAGTGAAGCTAGGACAGCCTACTACAATGAGCAGTTCTTC. It translates to CASSEARTAYYNEQFF. This chain connects TRBV2 to TRBJ2-1; perhaps TRBD1 as D (6 bases). Germline CDR1 SNHLY, CDR2 FYNNEI. V lost 0 bases, J lost 3 bases, and 12 bases lay in between. The CDR3 contains 16 residues.

This clonotype has more than one count but fewer than ten. This chain uses TRBV19 with TRBJ1-2; perhaps TRBD1 as D (6 bases). The V and J ends lost 10 bases and 8 bases respectively, with 26 bases between them. There are 15 residues in the CDR3. CDR1 and CDR2 (germline): LNHDA, SQIVND (reference sequence). DNA of the CDR3: TGTGCCACCCGAAGCTGGGACACTCGGAGTTGGGGCTACACCTTC. This gives the protein CATRSWDTRSWGYTF. The whole variable domain, remainder taken from reference TRBV19 and TRBJ1-2, is DGGITQSPKYLFRKEGQNVTLSCEQNLNHDAMYWYRQDPGQGLRLIYYSQIVNDFQKGDIAEGYSVSREKKESFPLTVTSAQKNPTAFYLCATRSWDTRSWGYTFGSGTRLTVV.

This clonotype is a singleton in its sample. A much larger clone lies a single base off, so this may be a read error. This chain joins TRBV7-9 and TRBJ1-5; D not certain. The germline V gene has CDR1 SEHNR and CDR2 FQNEAQ (reference sequence). The V end was cut by 8 bases, the J end by 4 bases, with 12 bases between. The CDR3 spans 13 residues. CDR3 in DNA: TGTGCCAGCCGTTATACGGGAAATCAGCCCCAGCATTTT. Translated: CASRYTGNQPQHF.

This clonotype turned up a few times. V and J are TRBV19 and TRBJ2-2; D is possibly TRBD1 or TRBD2 (5 bases each). CDR1 LNHDA and CDR2 SQIVND come from the germline V gene (reference sequence). Trimming cost V 11 bases and J 1 base, with 14 bases left between them. This CDR3 spans 14 amino acids. The CDR3 DNA is TGTGCCGTAGGGGACGGTTGGAACACCGGGGAGCTGTTTTTT. This encodes CAVGDGWNTGELFF. The full variable domain, completed using reference TRBV19 and TRBJ2-2, is DGGITQSPKYLFRKEGQNVTLSCEQNLNHDAMYWYRQDPGQGLRLIYYSQIVNDFQKGDIAEGYSVSREKKESFPLTVTSAQKNPTAFYLCAVGDGWNTGELFFGEGSRLTVL.